One and the same sample provided the 31 T cell receptor beta chains below, sequenced in a study of glioma-infiltrating T cells. TCR alpha and beta CDR3 regions were amplified from RNA using iRepertoire nested multiplex PCR. TCRdb reprocessed the multiplex PCR reads with MiXCR, giving one entry per CDR3 protein. The table shows about 400,000 distinct CDR3 sequences, with roughly two fifths occurring only once. Source material: glioma tissue, nonneoplastic brain tissue, or PBMCs (not recorded which). The receptors originated from a human donor with low-grade glioma or glioblastoma, undergoing nonglioma brain surgery, or in good health (not recorded which).

Note on this clonotype: Because the CDR3 is missing its conserved closing phenylalanine or tryptophan, this is likely a read error. J is TRBJ1-1 and V is TRBV19; D is unclear. The CDR3 length is 16 residues. The V and J ends lost 4 bases and 0 bases respectively, with 15 bases between them. Germline CDR1 LNHDA, CDR2 SQIVND (reference sequence). The CDR3 loop is CASSTVGTRLNTEAFL. CDR3 sequence (DNA): TGTGCCAGTAGTACTGTGGGAACCCGTCTGAACACTGAAGCTTTCCTT.

This clonotype came up once. The V gene is TRBV7-9, the J gene TRBJ1-1; D may be TRBD1 (6 bases). The V end lost 4 bases, the J end lost 5 bases, and 11 bases lay between the germline ends. CDR1 SEHNR and CDR2 FQNEAQ come from the germline V gene (reference sequence). The CDR3 length is 13 residues. The CDR3 loop is CASSSRQDTEAFF. CDR3 DNA: TGTGCCAGCAGCTCCCGACAGGATACTGAAGCTTTCTTT.

V gene TRBV9 combines with J gene TRBJ2-5; 7 bases map to TRBD1. The J call is doubtful: the DNA matches TRBJ2-1 better. There are 15 residues in the CDR3. The germline gives CDR1 SGDLS, CDR2 YYNGEE. The CDR3 spells CASGPRDRTYNEQFF. CDR3 nucleotides: TGTGCCAGCGGGCCCCGGGACAGAACCTACAATGAGCAGTTCTTC.

This clonotype was recorded a few times. The genes are TRBV7-2 and TRBJ1-2; tentative D call: TRBD1 (6 bases). V lost 5 bases, J lost 4 bases, and 17 bases lay in between. The CDR3 extends over 15 amino acids. Per germline, CDR1 SGHTA and CDR2 FQGNSA. CDR3 bases: TGTGCCAGCAGCCAAGACAGGTTCGGTGGCTATGGCTACACCTTC. It codes for CASSQDRFGGYGYTF.

Concerning this clonotype: This may be a read error: a much more frequent sequence differs by one nucleotide. The rearrangement joins TRBV15 to TRBJ2-1; D may be TRBD1 or TRBD2 (6 bases each). CDR1 and CDR2 (germline): LNHNV, YYDKDF (reference sequence). Between the trimmed V and J ends, which lost 1 base and 11 bases, there was a span of 9 bases. CDR3 size: 12 residues. The CDR3 DNA sequence: TGTGCCACCAGCAGAGCGGGGGCTAAGCAGTTCTTC. Amino acids: CATSRAGAKQFF.

Of note for this clonotype: Its ends do not fully match the called genes, so a read error is possible. The chain employs TRBV6-2 or TRBV6-3 and TRBJ2-1; D remains ambiguous. The CDR3 length is 13 residues. The germline CDR1 and CDR2 sequences are MNHEY and SVGEGT. The CDR3 loop reads CATSDTWASKKFF. In DNA form, the CDR3 reads TGTGCCACCAGTGATACGTGGGCCTCCAAGAAGTTCTTC.

The chain uses TRBV19 and TRBJ1-1; D call uncertain. The CDR3 sequence is 13 residues long. Trimming took 3 bases from V and 6 from J, leaving 11 bases between them. CDR1 and CDR2 from the germline V gene are LNHDA and SQIVND (reference sequence). This CDR3 is CASSIPWRPEAFF. The CDR3 nucleotides read TGTGCCAGTAGTATCCCATGGAGGCCTGAAGCTTTCTTT.

J is TRBJ1-1 and V is TRBV5-1, with D unresolved. Germline V gene lookup returns CDR1 SGHRS and CDR2 YFSETQ. The CDR3 contains 13 residues. Trimming stripped 0 bases from V and 11 bases from J, with 14 bases between. DNA of the CDR3: TGCGCCAGCAGCTTGGGGGAAGACTTGGGGGCTTTCTTT. The encoded protein is CASSLGEDLGAFF.

Comment on this clonotype: A much larger clonotype is one base distant, so this may be a read error. V and J are TRBV27 and TRBJ2-1, with 13 bases matching TRBD2. There are 14 residues in the CDR3. CDR1 and CDR2 (germline): MNHEY, SMNVEV (reference sequence). CDR3 region: CASSSGTSGNERFF. Written as DNA, the CDR3 is TGTGCCAGCAGTTCCGGGACTAGCGGGAATGAGCGGTTCTTC.

Notes on this clonotype: This could be a read error, since a much larger clone is one nucleotide away. The chain carries TRBV15 and TRBJ1-5; the D is unclear. The CDR3 extends over 15 amino acids. CDR1 LNHNV and CDR2 YYDKDF come from the germline V gene (reference sequence). The CDR3 nucleotides are TGTGCCACCAGCACCGGGAGAGGTCGGGGTCAGACCCAGCATTTT. The encoded protein is CATSTGRGRGQTQHF.

This clonotype has a handful of counts. The rearrangement links TRBV24-1 to TRBJ1-1; D gene ambiguous. V shed 5 bases and J shed 6 bases, with 18 bases lying between them. The CDR3 length is 15 residues. Germline CDR1 is KGHDR and CDR2 is SFDVKD. CDR3 coding DNA: TGTGCCACCAGTGCTGAACACATCGGACTCCCTGAAGCTTTCTTT. Its translation: CATSAEHIGLPEAFF.

The V call is TRBV27, the J call TRBJ2-1; maybe TRBD1 (7 bases). V was clipped by 2 bases and J by 9 bases, with 11 bases between them. This CDR3 has 13 residues. Germline V gene sequence: CDR1 MNHEY, CDR2 SMNVEV (reference sequence). The chain's CDR3 is CASSLGGGVEQFF. CDR3 nucleotide sequence: TGTGCCAGCAGTTTAGGAGGGGGCGTTGAGCAGTTCTTC.

CDR3 residues: CASGTWTSGTDTQYF. For the CDR3, the DNA is TGTGCCAGCGGGACCTGGACTAGCGGCACAGATACGCAGTATTTT. This chain uses TRBV7-9 with TRBJ2-3, with 9 bases fitting TRBD2. The CDR3 contains 15 residues. The germline CDR1 and CDR2 sequences are SEHNR and FQNEAQ (reference sequence). V lost 8 bases, J lost 1 base, and 7 bases stayed unmatched.

Regarding this clonotype: Its ends do not fully match the called genes, so a read error is possible. The rearrangement links TRBV7-6 to TRBJ2-5; possibly TRBD2 for D (5 bases). Germline-derived CDR1 and CDR2 are SGHVS and FNYEAQ. There are 11 residues in the CDR3. The CDR3 here is CASSGGETQYF. CDR3 nucleotides: TGTGCTAGCAGCGGTGGGGAGACCCAGTACTTC. The entire variable domain, with the rest obtained from reference TRBV7-6 and TRBJ2-5, is as follows: GAGVSQSPRYKVTKRGQDVALRCDPISGHVSLYWYRQALGQGPEFLTYFNYEAQQDKSGLPNDRFSAERPEGSISTLTIQRTEQRDSAMYRCASSGGETQYFGPGTRLLVL.

As to this clonotype: A read error may explain this, as a much larger clone is one base away. The chain couples TRBV28 to TRBJ1-3; D possibly corresponds to TRBD1 (6 bases). Germline CDR1 MDHEN, CDR2 SYDVKM. The CDR3 loop spans 15 amino acids. The ends were cut back, 6 bases at V and 0 bases at J, with 12 bases in the middle. This chain's CDR3 is CASSLGHVSGNTIYF. In DNA form, the CDR3 reads TGTGCCAGCAGCCTGGGACATGTCTCTGGAAACACCATATATTTT. The whole variable domain, remainder taken from reference TRBV28 and TRBJ1-3, is DVKVTQSSRYLVKRTGEKVFLECVQDMDHENMFWYRQDPGLGLRLIYFSYDVKMKEKGDIPEGYSVSREKKERFSLILESASTNQTSMYLCASSLGHVSGNTIYFGEGSWLTVV.

This clonotype was counted between two and nine times. This sequence joins TRBV6-2 or TRBV6-3 and TRBJ2-3; 7 bases line up with TRBD2. The V gene end was trimmed by 8 bases and the J gene end by 5 bases; junction bases not matched to a gene: 16. Germline loops: CDR1 MNHEY, CDR2 SVGEGT. The CDR3 has 16 residues. The CDR3 DNA sequence: TGTGCCAGCTTACCAGGTGCGGGAGATAAGGAAGATACGCAGTATTTT. It is translated as CASLPGAGDKEDTQYF.

This clonotype was counted between two and nine times. The chain uses TRBV28 and TRBJ1-2; 8 bases map to TRBD1. With 7 bases clipped from V and 4 bases from J, the junction kept 14 bases outside the gene matches. The CDR3 consists of 16 residues. Germline V gives CDR1 MDHEN, CDR2 SYDVKM. CDR3 bases: TGTGCCAGCACCTTTCTGGGGACAGGAAGAATCTATGGCTACACCTTC. Its protein product is CASTFLGTGRIYGYTF.

The chain couples TRBV10-3 to TRBJ2-3; D perhaps matches TRBD1 (6 bases). Germline loops: CDR1 ENHRY, CDR2 SYGVKD. The CDR3 is 14 residues long. Trimming took off 11 bases at V and 4 bases at J, with 19 bases between the two ends. The CDR3: CASSDRKSPDTQYF. The CDR3 region has the DNA TGTGCCTCCTCGGACAGAAAGAGCCCAGATACGCAGTATTTT.

The chain has TRBV18 and TRBJ2-1; TRBD2 aligns across 9 bases. This CDR3 is 15 amino acids long. Germline CDR1 is KGHSH and CDR2 is LQKENI. V lost 3 bases and J lost 3; bases outside the gene matches: 3. The DNA for the CDR3 is TGTGCCAGCTCACCGTTAGCGGGGGACTACAATGAGCAGTTCTTC. Residues: CASSPLAGDYNEQFF.

As concerns this clonotype: One end of the junction is discordant with germline, which a read error may explain. The genes are TRBV2 and TRBJ2-7; D call uncertain. The CDR3 runs to 15 residues. Germline CDR1 SNHLY, CDR2 FYNNEI. The CDR3 region is CASSGRSRLSSERYF. For the CDR3, the DNA is TGTGCCAGCAGTGGAAGGAGCCGACTTTCCTCCGAGCGGTACTTC. The full variable domain, with the rest looked up from reference TRBV2 and TRBJ2-7, is EPEVTQTPSHQVTQMGQEVILRCVPISNHLYFYWYRQILGQKVEFLVSFYNNEISEKSEIFDDQFSVERPDGSNFTLKIRSTKLEDSAMYFCASSGRSRLSSERYFGPGTRLTVT.

The chain employs TRBV6-4 and TRBJ2-3; 13 bases fit TRBD2. This CDR3 spans 17 amino acids. The V gene's germline CDR1 is MRHNA and CDR2 SNTAGT. Trimming removed 2 bases from V and 2 bases from J; junction bases left unmatched: 4. Here the CDR3 DNA reads TGTGCCAGCAGTGACGGGACTAGCGGGATTCCCACAGATACGCAGTATTTT. This sequence encodes CASSDGTSGIPTDTQYF.

This clonotype appeared a few times. This chain links TRBV28 with TRBJ2-7; D is unclear. The CDR3 runs to 14 residues. V was shortened by 5 bases and J by 5 bases, with 16 bases between the two germline ends. CDR1 and CDR2 (germline): MDHEN, SYDVKM. The CDR3 here is CASSRPWLRDEQYF. The CDR3 nucleotides are TGTGCCAGCAGTCGCCCCTGGTTGCGCGACGAGCAGTACTTC. The whole variable domain, remainder taken from reference TRBV28 and TRBJ2-7, is DVKVTQSSRYLVKRTGEKVFLECVQDMDHENMFWYRQDPGLGLRLIYFSYDVKMKEKGDIPEGYSVSREKKERFSLILESASTNQTSMYLCASSRPWLRDEQYFGPGTRLTVT.

The J gene is TRBJ2-3, the V gene TRBV20-1, with D hard to call. Trimming pared 6 bases from V and 3 bases from J, leaving 13 bases between. CDR1 and CDR2 from the germline V gene are DFQATT and SNEGSKA (reference sequence). This CDR3 has 13 amino acids. The CDR3 DNA reads TGCAGTGCGCCTGTGGCAAAAACAGATACGCAGTATTTT. Protein product: CSAPVAKTDTQYF.

This clonotype was seen more than once but under ten times. The CDR3 loop is CASRQGLAGVYNEQFF. DNA of the CDR3: TGTGCCAGCAGACAAGGACTAGCGGGAGTTTACAATGAGCAGTTCTTC. The V call is TRBV2, the J call TRBJ2-1, with TRBD2 matching over 13 bases. Germline V gives CDR1 SNHLY, CDR2 FYNNEI. This CDR3 has 16 residues. With 6 bases clipped from V and 4 bases from J, the junction kept 6 bases outside the gene matches. The entire variable domain, with the rest obtained from reference TRBV2 and TRBJ2-1, is as follows: EPEVTQTPSHQVTQMGQEVILRCVPISNHLYFYWYRQILGQKVEFLVSFYNNEISEKSEIFDDQFSVERPDGSNFTLKIRSTKLEDSAMYFCASRQGLAGVYNEQFFGPGTRLTVL.

This clonotype has ten or more counts. The chain carries TRBV28 and TRBJ1-5; the D gene is possibly TRBD1 (6 bases). The germline gives CDR1 MDHEN, CDR2 SYDVKM. The CDR3 covers 16 residues. V gave up 5 bases and J gave up 3 bases, with 17 bases separating them. CDR3 residues: CASSGDRTAYNQPQHF. The DNA for the CDR3 is TGTGCCAGCAGTGGGGACCGGACAGCCTACAATCAGCCCCAGCATTTT.

Ten or more counts support this clonotype. The chain couples TRBV27 to TRBJ1-2; no definite D call. Between the trimmed V and J ends, which lost 0 bases and 7 bases, there was a span of 15 bases. CDR1 and CDR2 (germline): MNHEY, SMNVEV (reference sequence). CDR3 length: 15 residues. Here the CDR3 reads CASSLSTSLGSGYTF. The DNA of the CDR3 is TGTGCCAGCAGTTTATCGACGTCCTTAGGGTCTGGCTACACCTTC.

The table lists this clonotype with many counts. V usage is TRBV6-1 and J usage is TRBJ2-7; D remains unclear. The V and J ends lost 0 bases and 5 bases respectively, with 23 bases between them. This CDR3 contains 18 residues. The germline V gene has CDR1 MNHNS and CDR2 SASEGT. CDR3 DNA sequence: TGTGCCAGCAGTGAAGCCGCCTTCATAGGATTTGACCTAGACGAGCAGTACTTC. Its translation: CASSEAAFIGFDLDEQYF.

This clonotype has just a few counts. The chain couples TRBV28 to TRBJ2-1; D possibly corresponds to TRBD1 (6 bases). The CDR3 is 15 residues long. V lost 4 bases and J lost 6, with 16 bases in between. Germline values: CDR1 MDHEN, CDR2 SYDVKM. This CDR3 reads CASSYYRVEANEQFF. CDR3 sequence (DNA): TGTGCCAGCAGTTACTACAGGGTCGAAGCCAATGAGCAGTTCTTC.

There are a few counts of this clonotype. This chain joins TRBV4-2 and TRBJ2-7; 9 bases align to TRBD1. V shed 0 bases, J shed 1 base, and the junction held 4 bases outside the gene matches. Germline V gene sequence: CDR1 LGHNA, CDR2 YNFKEQ. The CDR3 contains 16 residues. Here the CDR3 DNA reads TGTGCCAGCAGCCAAGATCGAGGGACAGGGTCCTACGAGCAGTACTTC. It translates to CASSQDRGTGSYEQYF.

About this clonotype: Just one base apart from a much larger clone, this may be a read error. The chain combines TRBV20-1 with TRBJ2-7; TRBD2 aligns across 9 bases. The J call could be wrong; TRBJ2-1 is a better fit for the DNA end. The V gene's germline CDR1 is DFQATT and CDR2 SNEGSKA (reference sequence). The CDR3 is 14 residues long. The CDR3 nucleotides read TGCAGTGCTAGAGATGGGCTAGCGGGGCTTGGGCAGTTCTTC. Translation gives CSARDGLAGLGQFF.

The J gene is TRBJ2-3, the V gene TRBV20-1; D may be TRBD1 (5 bases). Germline values: CDR1 DFQATT, CDR2 SNEGSKA (reference sequence). CDR3 size: 13 residues. Trimming pared 7 bases from V and 3 bases from J, leaving 14 bases between. The CDR3 DNA reads as TGCAGTGGCCTCTGGGGCCGGACAGATACGCAGTATTTT. This gives the protein CSGLWGRTDTQYF.